This T cell receptor beta chain was identified during a study of PD-L1 blockade in urothelial cancer. V lost 6 bases, J lost 0 bases, and 12 bases lay in between. This CDR3 is 16 amino acids long. From germline, CDR1 is MNHEY and CDR2 SMNVEV (reference sequence). This clone was observed a few times. Its specificity is not known. Findings of the study overall: Below-median blood TCR clonality before treatment forecast better survival.

Produced via immunoSEQ multiplex PCR; TCRdb's table is partial and in-frame only. The table records some 40,000 clones, about 93% of them present only once. This TCR was sampled from a man between 65 and 79 years old with urothelial cancer. Specimen: PBMCs, collected around atezolizumab (anti-PD-L1) treatment. V and J are TRBV27 and TRBJ2-6, with D possibly matching TRBD1 (5 bases). CDR3 in DNA: TGTGCCAGCAGGAAGGGGATCTTCTCTGGGGCCAACGTCCTGACTTTC. Residues: CASRKGIFSGANVLTF.